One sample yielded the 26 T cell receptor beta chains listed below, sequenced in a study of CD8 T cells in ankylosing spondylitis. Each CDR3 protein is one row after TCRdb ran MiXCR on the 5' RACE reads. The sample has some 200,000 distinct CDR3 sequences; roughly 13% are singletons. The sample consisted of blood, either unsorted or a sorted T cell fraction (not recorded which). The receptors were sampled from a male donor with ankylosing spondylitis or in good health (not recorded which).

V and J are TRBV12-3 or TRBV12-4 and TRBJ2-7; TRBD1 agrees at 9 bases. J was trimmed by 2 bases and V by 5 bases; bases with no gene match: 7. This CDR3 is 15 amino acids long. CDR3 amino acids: CASSAPGQGTYEQYF. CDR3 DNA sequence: TGTGCCAGCAGTGCCCCCGGACAGGGGACCTACGAGCAGTACTTC.

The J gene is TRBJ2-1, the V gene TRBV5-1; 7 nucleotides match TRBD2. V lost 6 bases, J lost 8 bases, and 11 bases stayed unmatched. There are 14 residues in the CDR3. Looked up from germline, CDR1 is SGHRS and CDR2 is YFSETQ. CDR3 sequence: CASIRGDIGDEQFF. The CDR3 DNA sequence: TGCGCCAGCATTCGGGGGGATATTGGAGATGAGCAGTTCTTC. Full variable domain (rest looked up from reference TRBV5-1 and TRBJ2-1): KAGVTQTPRYLIKTRGQQVTLSCSPISGHRSVSWYQQTPGQGLQFLFEYFSETQRNKGNFPGRFSGRQFSNSRSEMNVSTLELGDSALYLCASIRGDIGDEQFFGPGTRLTVL.

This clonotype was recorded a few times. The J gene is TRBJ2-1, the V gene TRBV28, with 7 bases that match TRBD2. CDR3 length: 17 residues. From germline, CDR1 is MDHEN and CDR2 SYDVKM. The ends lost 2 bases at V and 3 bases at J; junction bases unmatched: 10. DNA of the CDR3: TGTGCCAGCAGTTTAGGCTCTGCGGGAGAAGACTACAATGAGCAGTTCTTC. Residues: CASSLGSAGEDYNEQFF.

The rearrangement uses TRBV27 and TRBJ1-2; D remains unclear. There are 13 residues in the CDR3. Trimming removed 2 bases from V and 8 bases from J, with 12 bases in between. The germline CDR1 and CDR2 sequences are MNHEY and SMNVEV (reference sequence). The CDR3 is CASSLGEGYGYTF. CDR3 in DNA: TGTGCCAGCAGTTTAGGGGAGGGATACGGCTACACCTTC.

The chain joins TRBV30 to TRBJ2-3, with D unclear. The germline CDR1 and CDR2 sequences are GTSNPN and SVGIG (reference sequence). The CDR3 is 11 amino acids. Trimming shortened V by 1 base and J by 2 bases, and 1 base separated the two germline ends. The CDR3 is CAWSDTDTQYF. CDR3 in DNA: TGTGCCTGGAGTGACACAGATACGCAGTATTTT.

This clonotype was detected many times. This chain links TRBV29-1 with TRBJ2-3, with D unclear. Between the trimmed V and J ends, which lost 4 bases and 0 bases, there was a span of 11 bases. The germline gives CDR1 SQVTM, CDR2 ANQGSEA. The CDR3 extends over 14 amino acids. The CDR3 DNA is TGCAGCGTTGTATGGCAGCTTAGCACAGATACGCAGTATTTT. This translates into CSVVWQLSTDTQYF.

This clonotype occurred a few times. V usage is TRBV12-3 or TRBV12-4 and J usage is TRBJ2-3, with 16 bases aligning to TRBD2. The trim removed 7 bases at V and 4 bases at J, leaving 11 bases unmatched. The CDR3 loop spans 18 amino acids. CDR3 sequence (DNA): TGTGCCAGCATCCCGGGGACTAGCGGGGGGGCCTGGTCAGATACGCAGTATTTT. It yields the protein CASIPGTSGGAWSDTQYF.

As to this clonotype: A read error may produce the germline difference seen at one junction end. CDR3 coding DNA: TGTGCCAGCAGTACCCGGGGACTAGCGGGAGCCCATAGCACAGATACGGAGTATTTT. Its protein is CASSTRGLAGAHSTDTEYF. This chain uses TRBV12-3 or TRBV12-4 with TRBJ2-3; 14 bases match TRBD2. This CDR3 is built from 19 residues.

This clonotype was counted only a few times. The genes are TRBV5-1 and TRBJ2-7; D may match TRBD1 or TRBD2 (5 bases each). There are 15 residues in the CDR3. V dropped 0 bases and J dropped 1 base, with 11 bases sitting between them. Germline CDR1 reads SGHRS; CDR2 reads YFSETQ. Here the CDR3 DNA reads TGCGCCAGCAGCTTGGGGGACGGTGGATCCTACGAGCAGTACTTC. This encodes CASSLGDGGSYEQYF.

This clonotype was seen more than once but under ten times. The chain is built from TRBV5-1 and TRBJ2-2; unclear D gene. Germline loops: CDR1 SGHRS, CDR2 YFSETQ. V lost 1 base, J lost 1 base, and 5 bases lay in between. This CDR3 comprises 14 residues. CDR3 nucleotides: TGCGCCAGCAGCTTGCCCGGGAACACCGGGGAGCTGTTTTTT. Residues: CASSLPGNTGELFF. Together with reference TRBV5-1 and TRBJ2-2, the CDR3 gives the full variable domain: KAGVTQTPRYLIKTRGQQVTLSCSPISGHRSVSWYQQTPGQGLQFLFEYFSETQRNKGNFPGRFSGRQFSNSRSEMNVSTLELGDSALYLCASSLPGNTGELFFGEGSRLTVL.

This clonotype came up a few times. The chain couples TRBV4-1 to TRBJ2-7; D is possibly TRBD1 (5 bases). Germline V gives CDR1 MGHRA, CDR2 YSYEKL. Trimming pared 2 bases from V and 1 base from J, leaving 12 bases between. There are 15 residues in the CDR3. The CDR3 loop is CASSQRAQDSYEQYF. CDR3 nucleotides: TGCGCCAGCAGCCAAAGAGCACAGGATTCCTACGAGCAGTACTTC.

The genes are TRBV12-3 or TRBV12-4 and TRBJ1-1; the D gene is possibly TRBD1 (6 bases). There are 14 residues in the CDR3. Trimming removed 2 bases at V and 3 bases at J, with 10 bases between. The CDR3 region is CASSLRGGHTEAFF. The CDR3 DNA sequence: TGTGCCAGCAGTTTAAGAGGGGGACACACTGAAGCTTTCTTT.

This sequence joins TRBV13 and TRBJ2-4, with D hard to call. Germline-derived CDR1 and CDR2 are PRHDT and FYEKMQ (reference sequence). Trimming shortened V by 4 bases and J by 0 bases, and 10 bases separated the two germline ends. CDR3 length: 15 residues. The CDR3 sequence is CASSSPSLAKNIQYF. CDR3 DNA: TGTGCCAGCAGCTCGCCCTCCCTAGCCAAAAACATTCAGTACTTC.

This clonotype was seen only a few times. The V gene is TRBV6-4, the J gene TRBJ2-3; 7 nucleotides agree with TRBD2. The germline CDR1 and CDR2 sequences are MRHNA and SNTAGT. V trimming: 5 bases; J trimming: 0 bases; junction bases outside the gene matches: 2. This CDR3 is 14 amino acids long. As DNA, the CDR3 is TGTGCCAGCAGTTATAGCGGGAGCACAGATACGCAGTATTTT. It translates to CASSYSGSTDTQYF.

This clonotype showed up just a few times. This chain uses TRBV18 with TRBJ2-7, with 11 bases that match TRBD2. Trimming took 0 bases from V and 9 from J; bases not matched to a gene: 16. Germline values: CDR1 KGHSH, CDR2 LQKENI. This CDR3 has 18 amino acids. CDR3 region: CASSPPDLAGGPLNGQYF. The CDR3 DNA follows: TGTGCCAGCTCACCACCCGATCTAGCGGGGGGCCCCTTAAATGGGCAGTACTTC.

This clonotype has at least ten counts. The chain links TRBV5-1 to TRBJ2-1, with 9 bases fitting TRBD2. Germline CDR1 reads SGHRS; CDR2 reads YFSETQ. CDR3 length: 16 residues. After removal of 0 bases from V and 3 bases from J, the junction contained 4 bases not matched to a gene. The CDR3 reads CASSLDLAGFYNEQFF. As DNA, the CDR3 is TGCGCCAGCAGCTTGGATCTAGCGGGATTCTACAATGAGCAGTTCTTC. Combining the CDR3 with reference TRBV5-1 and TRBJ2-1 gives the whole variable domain KAGVTQTPRYLIKTRGQQVTLSCSPISGHRSVSWYQQTPGQGLQFLFEYFSETQRNKGNFPGRFSGRQFSNSRSEMNVSTLELGDSALYLCASSLDLAGFYNEQFFGPGTRLTVL.

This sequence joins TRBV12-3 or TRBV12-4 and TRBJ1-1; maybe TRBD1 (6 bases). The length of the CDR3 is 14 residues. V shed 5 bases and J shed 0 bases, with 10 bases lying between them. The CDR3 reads CASSEGVMNTEAFF. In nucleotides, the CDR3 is TGTGCCAGCAGTGAGGGGGTTATGAACACTGAAGCTTTCTTT.

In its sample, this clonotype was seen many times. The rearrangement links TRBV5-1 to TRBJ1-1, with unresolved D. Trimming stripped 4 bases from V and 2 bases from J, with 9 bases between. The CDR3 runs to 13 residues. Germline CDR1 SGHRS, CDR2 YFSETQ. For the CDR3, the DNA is TGCGCCAGCAGCCCGGGGTCTAACACTGAAGCTTTCTTT. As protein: CASSPGSNTEAFF.

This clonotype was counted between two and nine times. The CDR3: CASSEYRTSNTGELFF. In DNA form, the CDR3 reads TGTGCCAGCAGTGAATATAGGACATCGAACACCGGGGAGCTGTTTTTT. This rearrangement joins TRBV2 to TRBJ2-2; tentatively, D is TRBD1 (5 bases). V was trimmed by 2 bases and J by 0 bases, leaving 10 bases between them. The CDR3 is made up of 16 amino acids. Germline V lookup: CDR1 SNHLY, CDR2 FYNNEI.

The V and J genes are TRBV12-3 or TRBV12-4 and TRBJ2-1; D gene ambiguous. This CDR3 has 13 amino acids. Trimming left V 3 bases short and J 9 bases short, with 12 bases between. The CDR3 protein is CASSLTGRIEQFF. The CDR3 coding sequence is TGTGCCAGCAGTTTGACGGGCCGGATTGAGCAGTTCTTC.

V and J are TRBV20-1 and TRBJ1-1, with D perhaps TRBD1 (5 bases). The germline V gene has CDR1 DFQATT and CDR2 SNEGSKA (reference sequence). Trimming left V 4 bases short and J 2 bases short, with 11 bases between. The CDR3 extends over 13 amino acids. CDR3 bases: TGCAGTGCTACCGTCGGGGGAAACACTGAAGCTTTCTTT. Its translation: CSATVGGNTEAFF.

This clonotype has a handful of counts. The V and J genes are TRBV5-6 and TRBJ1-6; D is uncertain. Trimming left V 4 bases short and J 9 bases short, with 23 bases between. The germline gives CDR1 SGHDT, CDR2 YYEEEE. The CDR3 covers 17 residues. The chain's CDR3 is CASSPASGYGWSSPLHF. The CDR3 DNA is TGTGCCAGCAGCCCGGCCTCCGGGTATGGCTGGAGTTCACCCCTCCACTTT.

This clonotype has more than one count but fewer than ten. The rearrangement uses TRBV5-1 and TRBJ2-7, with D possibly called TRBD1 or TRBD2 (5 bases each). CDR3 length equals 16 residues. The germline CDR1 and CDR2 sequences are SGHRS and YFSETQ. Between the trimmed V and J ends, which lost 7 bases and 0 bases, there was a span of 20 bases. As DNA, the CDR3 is TGCGCCAGCGGGACCGTAAAGTCTGGGGACTCCTACGAGCAGTACTTC. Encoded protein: CASGTVKSGDSYEQYF.

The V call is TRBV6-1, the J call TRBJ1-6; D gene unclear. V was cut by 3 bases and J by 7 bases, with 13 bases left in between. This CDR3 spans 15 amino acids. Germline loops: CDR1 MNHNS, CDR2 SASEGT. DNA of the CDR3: TGTGCCAGCAGTGACATCGTGGCGGACAATTCACCCCTCCACTTT. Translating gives CASSDIVADNSPLHF.

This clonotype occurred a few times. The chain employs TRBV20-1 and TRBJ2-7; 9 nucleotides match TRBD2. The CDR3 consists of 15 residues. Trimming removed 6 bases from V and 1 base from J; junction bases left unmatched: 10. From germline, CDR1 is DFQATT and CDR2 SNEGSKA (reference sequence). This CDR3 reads CSAEYGLAGSYEQYF. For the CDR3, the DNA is TGCAGTGCGGAGTATGGGCTAGCGGGGTCCTACGAGCAGTACTTC.

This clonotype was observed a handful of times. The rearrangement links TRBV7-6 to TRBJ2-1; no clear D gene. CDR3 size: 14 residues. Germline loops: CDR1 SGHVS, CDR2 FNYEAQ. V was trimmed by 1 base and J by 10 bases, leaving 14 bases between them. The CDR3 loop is CASSLELGYGEQFF. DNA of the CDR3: TGTGCCAGCAGCTTAGAATTGGGGTACGGGGAGCAGTTCTTC.